The entry below gives a single TCR beta chain sequence along with its context. Its antigen remains unidentified. V was pared by 6 bases and J by 11 bases, with 23 bases between. The CDR3 is made up of 15 amino acids. Germline-derived CDR1 and CDR2 are SGHTA and FQGNSA. Expressed TCRB transcripts were sequenced because the isolated RNA had all been reverse transcribed beforehand. Libraries were prepared by immunoSEQ multiplex PCR; TCRdb keeps only in-frame clonotypes and omits some of them. The profile covers under 200,000 clones, with around 8.6% appearing a single time and more than 0.5% taken by the ten largest. The sample originates from a study of beta chain features in type 1 diabetes. The wider study: Across every sample, approximately 110,000,000 sorted cells were examined in total. General study points: A potential PCR bias toward shorter templates would be equal in patient and control samples. Shorter TCRB CDR3s, moderately but significantly so, marked every one of the four CD4+ subsets in Type 1 diabetes patients. VDJ junctions sequenced from type 1 diabetes patients showed fewer insertions and more deletions.

The TCR sequence derives from a young woman with type 1 diabetes. The chain uses TRBV7-2 and TRBJ1-5, with D perhaps TRBD1 (6 bases). The source material was central memory CD4+ T cells from blood. In nucleotides, the CDR3 is TGTGCCAGCAGAGGGGGGGGCCAGAGCCCCAGGGCCCAGCATTTT. Its protein is CASRGGGQSPRAQHF.